This T cell receptor beta chain was profiled in a study of blood T cell repertoires in COVID-19. This CDR3 has 15 residues. The V gene end was trimmed by 7 bases and the J gene end by 6 bases; junction bases not matched to a gene: 13. Germline CDR1 SQVTM, CDR2 ANQGSEA. This clone turned up a few times. Method: immunoSEQ multiplex PCR; TCRdb's copy keeps in-frame clones and lacks some. The table has 410,000 or so clones, around 91% seen once. The TCR sequence derives from a middle-aged woman with COVID-19, enrolled during active disease. Sample: peripheral blood. The V and J genes are TRBV29-1 and TRBJ1-4, with 8 bases lining up with TRBD1. The CDR3 loop reads CSAMFRDRNYEKLFF. CDR3 in DNA: TGCAGCGCGATGTTCCGGGACAGGAACTATGAAAAACTGTTTTTT.